This is a list of T cell receptor beta chains from one sample in a study of response to subunit inactivated influenza vaccine. TCRdb itself ran the RT-PCR reads through MiXCR, one entry per CDR3 protein. The sample includes hundreds of thousands of distinct CDR3 sequences, roughly 23% of them seen just once. Source: CD4+ T cells sorted from PBMCs, taken around 5 days after vaccination. These receptors all stem from a man aged 50-60 years who received an inactivated influenza vaccine. The CDR3 runs from the conserved cysteine through the conserved F or W. A D gene is named only where the DNA matches it firmly. Where a row states a size, it is once, few, many or the class of an expanded clone; other rows omit it.

.	TRBV12-3/TRBV12-4	.	TRBJ2-5	CASRGDRSSETQYF	TGTGCCAGCCGGGGGGACAGGAGTTCGGAGACCCAGTACTTC
.	TRBV10-3	.	TRBJ2-7	CAIRTPLGGSYEQYF	TGTGCCATCAGGACCCCCTTGGGGGGTTCCTACGAGCAGTACTTC
few	TRBV12-3/TRBV12-4	TRBD2	TRBJ2-7	CASSRSGVGYEQYF	TGTGCCAGCAGCCGAAGCGGGGTAGGCTACGAGCAGTACTTC
few	TRBV20-1	.	TRBJ2-1	CSASVWDEYNEQFF	TGCAGTGCTAGTGTATGGGACGAATACAATGAGCAGTTCTTC
.	TRBV5-1	TRBD1	TRBJ2-3	CASSSPGQRTDTQYF	TGCGCCAGCAGCTCACCGGGACAGCGCACAGATACGCAGTATTTT
many	TRBV4-3	.	TRBJ2-1	CASSQDWTLSYNEQFF	TGCGCCAGCAGCCAAGATTGGACCCTGTCCTACAATGAGCAGTTCTTC
few	TRBV6-1	.	TRBJ1-5	CASRSGSSQPQHF	TGTGCCAGCAGATCAGGGAGTAGTCAGCCCCAGCATTTT
few	TRBV10-3	.	TRBJ1-5	CAISEGAGLNQPQHF	TGTGCCATCAGTGAGGGCGCAGGGCTTAATCAGCCCCAGCATTTT
.	TRBV20-1	TRBD2	TRBJ2-7	CSATLAGAYEQYF	TGCAGTGCGACACTAGCGGGAGCCTACGAGCAGTACTTC
.	TRBV2	.	TRBJ2-5	CASSSNREETQYF	TGTGCCAGCAGTTCTAACAGGGAAGAGACCCAGTACTTC
.	TRBV5-5	TRBD2	TRBJ2-1	CASSAHAGGGNEQFF	TGTGCCAGCAGCGCTCATGCGGGGGGAGGCAATGAGCAGTTCTTC
few	TRBV19	.	TRBJ1-2	CASRRDAGGYGYTF	TGTGCCAGTAGACGGGACGCTGGGGGCTATGGCTACACCTTC
few	TRBV6-1	.	TRBJ2-1	CASTLRAGQYNEQFF	TGTGCCAGCACTCTCAGAGCGGGACAGTACAATGAGCAGTTCTTC
.	TRBV6-5	TRBD2	TRBJ2-1	CASSYSSVAGRLQNEQFF	TGTGCCAGCAGTTACTCGTCGGTAGCGGGACGTTTACAGAATGAGCAGTTCTTC
few	TRBV20-1	TRBD1	TRBJ2-1	CSASLPRTGSYNEQFF	TGCAGTGCTAGTCTCCCCAGGACAGGGTCCTACAATGAGCAGTTCTTC
.	TRBV7-2	TRBD2	TRBJ2-7	CASSHRLAGGPPYEQYF	TGTGCCAGCAGCCATAGACTAGCGGGAGGGCCCCCCTACGAGCAGTACTTC
many	TRBV29-1	TRBD1	TRBJ2-5	CSVEETGGWETQYF	TGCAGCGTTGAGGAAACAGGGGGGTGGGAGACCCAGTACTTC
.	TRBV9	TRBD2	TRBJ2-1	CASSPGTSGRGRDNEQFF	TGTGCCAGCAGCCCAGGGACTAGCGGGAGAGGACGAGACAATGAGCAGTTCTTC
few	TRBV3-1	TRBD2	TRBJ2-1	CASSHGGSGRLYNEQFF	TGTGCCAGCAGCCACGGGGGTAGCGGGAGGTTGTACAATGAGCAGTTCTTC
few	TRBV5-1	TRBD2	TRBJ2-7	CASSLGMGGTEQYF	TGCGCCAGCAGCTTGGGGATGGGGGGGACCGAGCAGTACTTC
few	TRBV12-3/TRBV12-4	.	TRBJ1-6	CASTSNSPLHF	TGTGCCAGCACTTCCAATTCACCCCTCCACTTT
few	TRBV7-2	TRBD1	TRBJ1-5	CASSSQDRGGQPQHF	TGTGCCAGCAGCTCACAAGACAGGGGAGGTCAGCCCCAGCATTTT
few	TRBV9	TRBD1	TRBJ2-7	CASSARQGYIYEQYF	TGTGCCAGCAGCGCTCGACAGGGCTATATCTACGAGCAGTACTTC
few	TRBV7-2	TRBD2	TRBJ2-3	CASSLGGSGTDTQYF	TGTGCCAGCAGCTTAGGCGGGAGCGGGACAGATACGCAGTATTTT
.	TRBV12-3/TRBV12-4	TRBD2	TRBJ2-3	CASDSNSGNTDTQYF	TGTGCCAGCGACTCCAATAGCGGGAACACAGATACGCAGTATTTT
few	TRBV11-1	TRBD1	TRBJ2-1	CASSLVGTGGRNEQFF	TGTGCCAGCAGCTTAGTAGGGACAGGGGGGCGCAATGAGCAGTTCTTC
.	TRBV2	.	TRBJ2-7	CASSDRPGGYEQYF	TGTGCCAGCAGTGACCGTCCCGGAGGCTACGAGCAGTACTTC
few	TRBV5-1	TRBD1	TRBJ2-7	CASSFEGTAVGKYF	TGCGCCAGCAGCTTCGAGGGGACAGCTGTGGGAAAGTACTTC
.	TRBV12-3/TRBV12-4	TRBD2	TRBJ2-1	CASSPNRGGYNEQFF	TGTGCCAGCAGTCCTAACCGGGGGGGCTACAATGAGCAGTTCTTC
.	TRBV24-1	.	TRBJ2-1	CATSDLPRRGGGHNEQFF	TGTGCCACCAGTGATTTGCCCCGAAGGGGGGGAGGTCACAATGAGCAGTTCTTC
.	TRBV20-1	TRBD2	TRBJ2-2	CSARESSGRFAGELFF	TGCAGTGCTAGAGAGAGTAGCGGGAGGTTCGCCGGGGAGCTGTTTTTT
once	TRBV2	TRBD2	TRBJ2-3	CASSPRGGRTSGGSTDTQYF	TGTGCCAGCAGTCCCCGTGGGGGTCGGACTAGCGGGGGCTCCACAGATACGCAGTATTTT
few	TRBV3-1	.	TRBJ2-2	CASSQWRDAGELFF	TGTGCCAGCAGCCAATGGCGGGACGCCGGGGAGCTGTTTTTT
few	TRBV20-1	TRBD2	TRBJ2-3	CSARVIKRGGTDTQYF	TGCAGTGCTAGAGTGATTAAGCGGGGGGGCACAGATACGCAGTATTTT
.	TRBV19	.	TRBJ2-1	CASSILYGEQFF	TGTGCCAGTAGTATTCTGTACGGCGAGCAGTTCTTC